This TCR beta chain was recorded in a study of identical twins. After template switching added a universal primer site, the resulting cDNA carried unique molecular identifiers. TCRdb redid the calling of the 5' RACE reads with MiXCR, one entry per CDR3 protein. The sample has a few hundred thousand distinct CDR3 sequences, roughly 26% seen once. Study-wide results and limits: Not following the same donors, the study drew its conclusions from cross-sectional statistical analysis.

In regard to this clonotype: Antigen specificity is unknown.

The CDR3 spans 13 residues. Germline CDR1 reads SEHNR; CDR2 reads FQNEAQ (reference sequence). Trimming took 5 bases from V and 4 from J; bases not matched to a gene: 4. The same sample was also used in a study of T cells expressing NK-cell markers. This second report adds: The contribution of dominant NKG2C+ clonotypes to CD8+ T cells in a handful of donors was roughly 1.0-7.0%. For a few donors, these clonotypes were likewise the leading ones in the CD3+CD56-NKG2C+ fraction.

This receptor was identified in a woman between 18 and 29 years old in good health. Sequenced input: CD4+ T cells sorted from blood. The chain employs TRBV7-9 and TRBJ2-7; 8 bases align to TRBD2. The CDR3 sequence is CASSQAGEYEQYF. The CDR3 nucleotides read TGTGCCAGCAGCCAAGCGGGGGAATACGAGCAGTACTTC.